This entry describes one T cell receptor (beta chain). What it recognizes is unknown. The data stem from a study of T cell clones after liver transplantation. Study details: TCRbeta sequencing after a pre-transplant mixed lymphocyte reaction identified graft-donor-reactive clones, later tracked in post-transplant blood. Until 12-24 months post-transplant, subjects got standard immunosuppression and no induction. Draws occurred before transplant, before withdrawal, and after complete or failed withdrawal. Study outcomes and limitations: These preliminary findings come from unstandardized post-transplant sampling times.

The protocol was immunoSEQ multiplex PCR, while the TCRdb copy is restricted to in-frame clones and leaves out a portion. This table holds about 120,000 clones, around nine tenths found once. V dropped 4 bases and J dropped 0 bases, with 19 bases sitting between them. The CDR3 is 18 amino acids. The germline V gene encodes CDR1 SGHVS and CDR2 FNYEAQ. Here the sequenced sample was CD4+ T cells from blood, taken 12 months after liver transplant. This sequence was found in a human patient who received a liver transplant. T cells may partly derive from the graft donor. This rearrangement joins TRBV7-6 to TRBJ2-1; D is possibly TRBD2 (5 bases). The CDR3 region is CASSSYSRGTFSYNEQFF. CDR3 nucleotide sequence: TGTGCCAGCAGCTCCTATAGTCGGGGTACCTTCTCCTACAATGAGCAGTTCTTC.